Shown below are 22 T cell receptor beta chains from a single sample sequenced in a study of shared clonotypes between healthy human individuals. CD45RO negativity and positive selection for CCR7 defined naive CD8 cells, a population that excluded terminally differentiated effector memory CD45RA+ cells. TCRdb's copy holds only in-frame clones and misses some; the assay was immunoSEQ multiplex PCR. The repertoire includes 1.5 million to 2.5 million clones, roughly 95% of them detected once, and 1.2% sits in the top ten. The sample comprised naive CD8+ T cells sorted from blood. Every receptor here comes from a man younger than 35 in good health.

This chain connects TRBV4-3 to TRBJ2-1; 7 bases map to TRBD1. This CDR3 region has 15 residues. V was clipped by 4 bases and J by 7 bases; unmatched bases: 10. Germline CDR1 reads LGHNA; CDR2 reads YSLEER. The CDR3 coding sequence is TGCGCCAGCAGCCCAGGACAGGCACCGTTTAATGAGCAGTTCTTC. Amino acid sequence: CASSPGQAPFNEQFF.

The chain couples TRBV5-1 to TRBJ1-5; 8 nucleotides align to TRBD1. The V segment lost 0 bases and the J segment 7 bases; nucleotides outside the gene matches: 3. The CDR3 extends over 14 amino acids. From germline, CDR1 is SGHRS and CDR2 YFSETQ. CDR3 nucleotides: TGCGCCAGCAGCTTGGAGACAGGGGAACAGCCCCAGCATTTT. It translates to CASSLETGEQPQHF.

The V gene is TRBV14, the J gene TRBJ2-7; 7 positions match TRBD1. Germline-derived CDR1 and CDR2 are SGHDN and FVKESK. The ends lost 5 bases at V and 2 bases at J; junction bases unmatched: 9. CDR3 length: 15 amino acids. CDR3 sequence: CASSGRQGPAYEQYF. The DNA for the CDR3 is TGTGCCAGCAGCGGGCGACAGGGTCCAGCCTACGAGCAGTACTTC.

The J gene is TRBJ2-7, the V gene TRBV7-8, with 7 bases lining up with TRBD1. The CDR3 sequence is 15 residues long. The germline V gene encodes CDR1 SGHVS and CDR2 FQNEAQ. Trimming took 4 bases from V and 0 from J; bases not matched to a gene: 6. The CDR3 reads CASSSGTAYSYEQYF. CDR3 sequence (DNA): TGTGCCAGCAGCTCCGGGACAGCCTACTCCTACGAGCAGTACTTC.

This sequence joins TRBV10-3 and TRBJ2-3; D uncertain. Germline lookup yields CDR1 ENHRY and CDR2 SYGVKD. This CDR3 has 16 amino acids. Trimming cost V 0 bases and J 0 bases, with 10 bases left between them. The CDR3 protein is CAISESPDTSTDTQYF. The CDR3 nucleotides are TGTGCCATCAGTGAGTCGCCGGATACTAGCACAGATACGCAGTATTTT.

The chain carries TRBV27 and TRBJ2-1, with D possibly matching TRBD1 (6 bases). Germline V gene data show CDR1 as MNHEY and CDR2 as SMNVEV (reference sequence). The ends were cut back, 4 bases at V and 6 bases at J, with 13 bases in the middle. This CDR3 region has 14 residues. The CDR3 sequence: CASSWGPSFNEQFF. DNA for the CDR3: TGTGCCAGCAGTTGGGGGCCGAGCTTCAATGAGCAGTTCTTC.

As concerns this clone: At one of its ends the junction is not consistent with the germline gene, which may arise from a read error. The chain links TRBV2 to TRBJ2-3; D call uncertain. CDR3 size: 15 residues. The germline V gene has CDR1 SNHLY and CDR2 FYNNEI. The CDR3: CASRAQFMGTDTQYF. The CDR3 DNA reads as TGTGCCAGCAGGGCCCAGTTTATGGGCACAGATACACAGTATTTT.

The chain has TRBV5-4 and TRBJ2-5; 11 positions agree with TRBD2. Trimming took 5 bases from V and 4 from J; bases not matched to a gene: 7. CDR3 size: 15 residues. Germline assignment: CDR1 SGHNT and CDR2 YYREEE (reference sequence). CDR3 DNA sequence: TGTGCCAGCAGTCTACTAGCGGGAGTCGTAGAGACCCAGTACTTC. As protein: CASSLLAGVVETQYF.

CDR3 sequence reads: CASSLDGLAFEQFF. As DNA, the CDR3 is TGTGCCAGCAGCTTAGACGGACTAGCATTCGAGCAGTTCTTC. The V and J genes are TRBV7-3 and TRBJ2-1; 8 nucleotides match TRBD2. Germline CDR1 is SGHTA and CDR2 is FQGTGA. The J segment lost 10 bases and the V segment lost 2 bases, leaving 7 bases of the junction unmatched. The CDR3 loop spans 14 amino acids.

The chain links TRBV2 to TRBJ1-2; weak D call: TRBD1 (5 bases). CDR1 and CDR2 from the germline V gene are SNHLY and FYNNEI. The CDR3 length is 10 residues. Trimming shortened V by 5 bases and J by 13 bases, and 11 bases separated the two germline ends. The CDR3 DNA follows: TGTGCCAGCAGTTCGGGACCCTCCACCTTC. It translates to CASSSGPSTF.

This rearrangement joins TRBV30 to TRBJ1-5; D is unresolved. CDR1 and CDR2 from the germline V gene are GTSNPN and SVGIG (reference sequence). The V gene lost 0 bases and the J gene lost 2 bases, with 11 bases spanning the gap. This CDR3 has 15 amino acids. For the CDR3, the DNA is TGTGCCTGGAGTGTACATGGGTTTGGCAATCAGCCCCAGCATTTT. Protein: CAWSVHGFGNQPQHF.

The chain combines TRBV7-8 with TRBJ2-1; 10 bases are shared with TRBD2. Germline V gene data show CDR1 as SGHVS and CDR2 as FQNEAQ. The CDR3 consists of 18 residues. V dropped 11 bases and J dropped 7; count of bases not matched to a gene: 23. The CDR3: CASGPLVVPSGSKNEQFF. In nucleotides, the CDR3 is TGTGCCTCAGGCCCATTAGTAGTCCCTAGCGGGAGCAAAAATGAGCAGTTCTTC.

This clone showed up just a few times. The V gene is TRBV2, the J gene TRBJ1-5; no clear D gene. This CDR3 is built from 14 residues. V lost 2 bases and J lost 6, with 11 bases in between. Germline CDR1 SNHLY, CDR2 FYNNEI. This CDR3 reads CASSETGLGQPQHF. CDR3 DNA: TGTGCCAGCAGTGAAACTGGGTTAGGTCAGCCCCAGCATTTT. The full variable domain, completed using reference TRBV2 and TRBJ1-5, is EPEVTQTPSHQVTQMGQEVILRCVPISNHLYFYWYRQILGQKVEFLVSFYNNEISEKSEIFDDQFSVERPDGSNFTLKIRSTKLEDSAMYFCASSETGLGQPQHFGDGTRLSIL.

This chain links TRBV27 with TRBJ1-1; D might be TRBD1 (5 bases). This CDR3 has 14 amino acids. Trimming removed 10 bases at V and 5 bases at J, with 20 bases between. The germline V gene has CDR1 MNHEY and CDR2 SMNVEV (reference sequence). The CDR3 here is CATIPRGAVTEAFF. Written as DNA, the CDR3 is TGTGCCACCATCCCGAGGGGCGCGGTGACTGAAGCTTTCTTT.

CDR3 amino acids: CASSQVARQETQYF. CDR3 DNA sequence: TGCGCCAGCAGCCAAGTAGCCCGCCAAGAGACCCAGTACTTC. The V call is TRBV4-1, the J call TRBJ2-5, with no clear D. This CDR3 is built from 14 residues. Trimming took off 1 base at V and 1 base at J, with 7 bases between the two ends. Germline CDR1 and CDR2: MGHRA and YSYEKL.

The chain uses TRBV4-3 and TRBJ2-7; D is ambiguous. This CDR3 has 14 amino acids. The germline V gene encodes CDR1 LGHNA and CDR2 YSLEER. The V and J ends lost 0 bases and 3 bases respectively, with 9 bases between them. CDR3 in DNA: TGCGCCAGCAGCCAAGATTGGCGGAACTACGAGCAGTACTTC. It specifies CASSQDWRNYEQYF.

This clone appeared a single time. This chain links TRBV2 with TRBJ1-2; the match to TRBD1 covers 10 bases. The germline gives CDR1 SNHLY, CDR2 FYNNEI. The junction had 3 bases not matched to a gene; V was cut back by 2 bases and J by 0 bases. This CDR3 region has 16 residues. The CDR3: CASSEWTGGANYGYTF. CDR3 nucleotide sequence: TGTGCCAGCAGTGAATGGACAGGGGGGGCTAACTATGGCTACACCTTC.

Notes on this clone: The sample carries other DNA sequences with the same CDR3. This chain uses TRBV4-1 with TRBJ2-3, with D unresolved. The CDR3 totals 13 residues. Trimming stripped 0 bases from V and 5 bases from J, with 6 bases between. Germline CDR1 is MGHRA and CDR2 is YSYEKL. DNA for the CDR3: TGCGCCAGCAGCCAAGATCGGCGAGATACGCAGTATTTT. Its translation is CASSQDRRDTQYF.

Note on this clone: It is likely a read error: a sequence one base away is far more abundant. Additional DNA sequences in this sample encode the identical CDR3. The gene calls are TRBV13 and TRBJ1-1; D is unresolved. Trimming cost V 0 bases and J 1 base, with 3 bases left between them. Germline V gene lookup returns CDR1 PRHDT and CDR2 FYEKMQ (reference sequence). The CDR3 is 13 residues long. The CDR3 reads CASSLGGNTEAFF. CDR3 DNA: TGTGCCAGCAGCTTAGGGGGGAACACTGAAGCTTTCTTT. Full variable domain (rest looked up from reference TRBV13 and TRBJ1-1): AAGVIQSPRHLIKEKRETATLKCYPIPRHDTVYWYQQGPGQDPQFLISFYEKMQSDKGSIPDRFSAQQFSDYHSELNMSSLELGDSALYFCASSLGGNTEAFFGQGTRLTVV.

A note on this clone: This CDR3 is also generated by other DNA sequences in the sample. The chain has TRBV4-3 and TRBJ2-7; TRBD1 aligns across 9 bases. CDR3 length equals 14 residues. CDR1 and CDR2 from the germline V gene are LGHNA and YSLEER. The trim removed 4 bases at V and 2 bases at J, leaving 3 bases unmatched. The CDR3 loop reads CASSPGTGTYEQYF. Written as DNA, the CDR3 is TGCGCCAGCAGCCCCGGGACAGGGACCTACGAGCAGTACTTC.

In the case of this clone: The sample carries other DNA sequences with the same CDR3. CDR3 nucleotides: TGTGCCAGCACCGGACAGTCCTACGAGCAGTACTTC. Amino acids: CASTGQSYEQYF. This chain uses TRBV2 with TRBJ2-7; tentatively, D is TRBD1 (6 bases). The CDR3 length is 12 residues. V was trimmed by 7 bases and J by 1 base, leaving 8 bases between them. The germline CDR1 and CDR2 sequences are SNHLY and FYNNEI.

In its sample, this clone was seen once. This chain links TRBV10-3 with TRBJ2-5, with 11 bases that match TRBD2. Germline assignment: CDR1 ENHRY and CDR2 SYGVKD. The CDR3 loop spans 17 amino acids. The J segment lost 1 base and the V segment lost 2 bases, leaving 6 bases of the junction unmatched. The CDR3: CAISEPVLAGVQETQYF. Here the CDR3 DNA reads TGTGCCATCAGTGAGCCCGTACTAGCGGGGGTCCAAGAGACCCAGTACTTC.